Below, 15 T cell receptor beta chains from the same sample are listed, as sequenced in a study of cytomegalovirus exposure and HLA in healthy donors. Amplification used 60 Vbeta primers and 13 Jbeta primers. The repertoire was sequenced with immunoSEQ multiplex PCR; TCRdb's copy has only in-frame clones and lacks some. The sample has about 180,000 clones; 79% are singletons. The material sequenced was PBMCs. The receptors shown here come from a woman between 40 and 50 years old in good health and CMV-seronegative.

The chain uses TRBV10-3 and TRBJ1-6; TRBD1 agrees at 8 bases. The J segment lost 7 bases and the V segment lost 8 bases, leaving 4 bases of the junction unmatched. The V gene's germline CDR1 is ENHRY and CDR2 SYGVKD. CDR3 length: 13 amino acids. The CDR3 sequence is CAISTGDNSPLHF. The DNA for the CDR3 is TGTGCCATCTCGACAGGGGACAATTCACCCCTCCACTTT.

This rearrangement joins TRBV28 to TRBJ1-5; D might be TRBD1 (6 bases). From germline, CDR1 is MDHEN and CDR2 SYDVKM. The CDR3 sequence is 15 residues long. Trimming removed 6 bases at V and 0 bases at J, with 12 bases between. CDR3 region: CASRMDSYSNQPQHF. The CDR3 nucleotides are TGTGCCAGCAGGATGGACAGCTATAGCAATCAGCCCCAGCATTTT.

This rearrangement joins TRBV28 to TRBJ2-7, with 8 bases identical to TRBD1. Germline V gives CDR1 MDHEN, CDR2 SYDVKM. After removal of 11 bases from V and 4 bases from J, the junction contained 10 bases not matched to a gene. This CDR3 is 13 amino acids long. The CDR3 nucleotides read TGTGCCGGCAATAGACAGGGGTCTTACGAGCAGTACTTC. This codes for CAGNRQGSYEQYF.

The V gene is TRBV7-9, the J gene TRBJ2-6, with unresolved D. The germline V and J ends were trimmed by 3 bases and 0 bases, with 9 bases remaining between them. The CDR3 is 16 residues long. Germline CDR1 is SEHNR and CDR2 is FQNEAQ (reference sequence). In DNA, the CDR3 is TGTGCCAGCAGCTTTCCCCGACACTCTGGGGCCAACGTCCTGACTTTC. This codes for CASSFPRHSGANVLTF. Full variable domain (rest looked up from reference TRBV7-9 and TRBJ2-6): DTGVSQNPRHKITKRGQNVTFRCDPISEHNRLYWYRQTLGQGPEFLTYFQNEAQLEKSRLLSDRFSAERPKGSFSTLEIQRTEQGDSAMYLCASSFPRHSGANVLTFGAGSRLTVL.

Note on this clone: Other DNA sequences in this sample translate to the same CDR3. The chain couples TRBV6-5 to TRBJ1-1, with D perhaps TRBD1 (5 bases). The V end lost 0 bases, the J end lost 5 bases, and 10 bases lay between the germline ends. The CDR3 has 14 amino acids. Germline V gene data show CDR1 as MNHEY and CDR2 as SVGAGI. The CDR3 sequence is CASSYSGGGTEAFF. The CDR3 DNA sequence: TGTGCCAGCAGTTACTCCGGGGGGGGGACTGAAGCTTTCTTT.

J is TRBJ1-6 and V is TRBV14; D is unclear. The V gene lost 0 bases and the J gene lost 0 bases, with 9 bases spanning the gap. The germline V gene encodes CDR1 SGHDN and CDR2 FVKESK. The CDR3 length is 17 residues. The CDR3 loop reads CASSQEHRHSYNSPLHF. DNA of the CDR3: TGTGCCAGCAGCCAAGAACACCGCCACTCCTATAATTCACCCCTCCACTTT.

This clone was seen once. J is TRBJ1-5 and V is TRBV4-1; 12 nucleotides agree with TRBD1. This CDR3 has 16 amino acids. V was pared by 0 bases and J by 5 bases, with 2 bases of the junction left unmatched. The germline CDR1 and CDR2 sequences are MGHRA and YSYEKL. DNA for the CDR3: TGCGCCAGCAGCCAAGACGGGACAGGGGGCCATCAGCCCCAGCATTTT. Its translation: CASSQDGTGGHQPQHF.

This clone appeared a few times. The CDR3 DNA reads as TGTGCCAGCAGGATACAGGGAGGGAGACCTGAAGCTTTCTTT. This sequence encodes CASRIQGGRPEAFF. V and J are TRBV6-5 and TRBJ1-1; possibly TRBD1 for D (6 bases). The CDR3 has 14 residues. From germline, CDR1 is MNHEY and CDR2 SVGAGI. The germline V and J ends were trimmed by 6 bases and 6 bases, with 17 bases remaining between them.

The J gene is TRBJ2-1, the V gene TRBV7-9, with 15 bases identical to TRBD2. V gave up 1 base and J gave up 4 bases; unmatched junction bases: 8. The germline V gene encodes CDR1 SEHNR and CDR2 FQNEAQ (reference sequence). This CDR3 has 19 residues. The CDR3 DNA sequence: TGTGCCAGCAGCTTAGGGACTAGCGGGAGGGCAGGGGCGTACAATGAGCAGTTCTTC. As protein: CASSLGTSGRAGAYNEQFF.

The CDR3 bases are TGTGCCAGCAGCTTCGGCAGGACCTACGAGCAGTACTTC. Its translation: CASSFGRTYEQYF. The chain combines TRBV5-4 with TRBJ2-7; no clear D gene. The V end lost 2 bases, the J end lost 2 bases, and 8 bases lay between the germline ends. Germline CDR1 reads SGHNT; CDR2 reads YYREEE (reference sequence). This CDR3 is built from 13 residues.

The chain recombines TRBV28 with TRBJ1-2, with a possible D match to TRBD1 (6 bases). Germline-derived CDR1 and CDR2 are MDHEN and SYDVKM. The ends were cut back, 5 bases at V and 8 bases at J, with 18 bases in the middle. CDR3 length: 14 amino acids. The CDR3 DNA is TGTGCCAGCAGTCCACCCCACAGGGCGGAAGGCTACACCTTC. Its protein product is CASSPPHRAEGYTF.

This clone was seen only once. The chain couples TRBV9 to TRBJ2-7, with D maybe TRBD1 (5 bases). V lost 3 bases and J lost 2, with 15 bases in between. In germline, CDR1 is SGDLS, CDR2 YYNGEE. The CDR3 is 15 residues long. The CDR3, as DNA: TGTGCCAGCAGCGGACTCGACAGCCTGACCTACGAGCAGTACTTC. This sequence encodes CASSGLDSLTYEQYF.

The V and J genes are TRBV5-8 and TRBJ2-3, with D uncertain. This CDR3 is built from 14 residues. Between the trimmed V and J ends, which lost 4 bases and 6 bases, there was a span of 15 bases. CDR1 SGHTS and CDR2 YDEGEE come from the germline V gene. In nucleotides, the CDR3 is TGTGCCAGCAGCCCTATCATGGGCCCCGATACGCAGTATTTT. It is translated as CASSPIMGPDTQYF.

This clone has just one count. The rearrangement joins TRBV6-5 to TRBJ2-1, with TRBD2 matching over 9 bases. This CDR3 is built from 16 residues. The V and J ends lost 0 bases and 8 bases, in that order; junction bases with no gene match: 8. CDR1 MNHEY and CDR2 SVGAGI come from the germline V gene. The CDR3 reads CASSYSFGLAIDEQFF. CDR3 bases: TGTGCCAGCAGTTACTCCTTTGGACTAGCGATCGATGAGCAGTTCTTC.

This clone has just a few counts. This chain connects TRBV2 to TRBJ1-1; D perhaps matches TRBD1 (5 bases). V lost 4 bases, J lost 4 bases, and 13 bases lay in between. The CDR3 is 14 residues long. The V gene's germline CDR1 is SNHLY and CDR2 FYNNEI. CDR3 sequence (DNA): TGTGCCAGCAGTGTAGGGGCGCGGGGCACTGAAGCTTTCTTT. Translation: CASSVGARGTEAFF.